The rows below give T cell receptor beta chains drawn from one sample of a study of control samples from healthy donors and cancer patients. Data came from immunoSEQ multiplex PCR; TCRdb stores just in-frame clones and leaves some out. This listing includes approximately 190,000 clones. Material for sequencing was blood. These receptors came from a woman aged 25 to 45 in good health. CDR3s include the opening cysteine and the closing phenylalanine or tryptophan. Fields, in order: V gene, J gene, D gene, CDR3 protein, CDR3 DNA. D genes are given only for firm matches.

V: TRBV12-3/TRBV12-4; J: TRBJ1-2; D: .; CDR3: CASSTAGPYGYTF; DNA: TGTGCCAGCAGTACAGCCGGGCCCTATGGCTACACCTTC
V: TRBV28; J: TRBJ1-1; D: .; CDR3: CASSFPQVERFTEAFF; DNA: TGTGCCAGCAGTTTTCCTCAGGTTGAGCGTTTCACTGAAGCTTTCTTT
V: TRBV28; J: TRBJ2-2; D: .; CDR3: CALNGAGELFF; DNA: TGTGCACTAAACGGGGCCGGGGAGCTGTTTTTT
V: TRBV7-8; J: TRBJ1-1; D: .; CDR3: CASSLRDLHLNTEAFF; DNA: TGTGCCAGCAGCTTAAGGGATCTTCACCTGAACACTGAAGCTTTCTTT
V: TRBV30; J: TRBJ1-2; D: .; CDR3: CAWSVWDGYTF; DNA: TGTGCCTGGAGTGTATGGGATGGCTACACCTTC
V: TRBV4-1; J: TRBJ1-5; D: TRBD1; CDR3: CASSPPGTGGQPQHF; DNA: TGCGCCAGCAGCCCCCCCGGGACAGGGGGTCAGCCCCAGCATTTT
V: TRBV5-1; J: TRBJ1-1; D: .; CDR3: CASSLGSGNTEAFF; DNA: TGCGCCAGCAGCTTGGGTTCGGGGAACACTGAAGCTTTCTTT
V: TRBV11-3; J: TRBJ1-1; D: .; CDR3: CASSLGGALNTEAFF; DNA: TGTGCCAGCAGCTTGGGGGGCGCGTTGAACACTGAAGCTTTCTTT
V: TRBV7-2; J: TRBJ1-4; D: .; CDR3: CASSLTYAAGRNEKLFF; DNA: TGTGCCAGCAGCTTAACGTATGCCGCAGGGAGGAATGAAAAACTGTTTTTT
V: TRBV4-2; J: TRBJ1-1; D: .; CDR3: CASSQGMRGRTEAFF; DNA: TGTGCCAGCAGCCAAGGGATGAGGGGACGGACTGAAGCTTTCTTT
V: TRBV20-1; J: TRBJ1-1; D: .; CDR3: CSAAQGRRAFF; DNA: TGCAGTGCTGCGCAGGGGAGGAGAGCTTTCTTT
V: TRBV4-1; J: TRBJ1-2; D: .; CDR3: CASSPDSYGYTF; DNA: TGCGCCAGCAGCCCGGACAGCTATGGCTACACCTTC
V: TRBV7-6; J: TRBJ2-3; D: .; CDR3: CASSLGGGPADTQYF; DNA: TGTGCCAGCAGCTTAGGGGGGGGGCCAGCAGATACGCAGTATTTT
V: TRBV27; J: TRBJ2-5; D: TRBD1; CDR3: CASSFRTGQETQYF; DNA: TGTGCCAGCAGTTTTAGGACAGGCCAAGAGACCCAGTACTTC
V: TRBV27; J: TRBJ1-5; D: .; CDR3: CASSLGPGWGNQPQHF; DNA: TGTGCCAGCAGTTTAGGTCCGGGGTGGGGGAATCAGCCCCAGCATTTT
V: TRBV12-3/TRBV12-4; J: TRBJ2-7; D: .; CDR3: CASSFSSGEQYF; DNA: TGTGCCAGCAGTTTCAGTTCCGGCGAGCAGTACTTC
V: TRBV28; J: TRBJ2-5; D: .; CDR3: CASSQETQYF; DNA: TGTGCCAGCAGCCAAGAGACCCAGTACTTC
V: TRBV24-1; J: TRBJ2-3; D: .; CDR3: CATSDPTTTDTQYF; DNA: TGTGCCACCAGTGATCCGACGACCACAGATACGCAGTATTTT
V: TRBV30; J: TRBJ1-3; D: .; CDR3: CACTQGGSGNTIYF; DNA: TGTGCCTGCACACAGGGTGGGTCTGGAAACACCATATATTTT
V: TRBV19; J: TRBJ2-7; D: .; CDR3: CASSMRHSGEQYF; DNA: TGTGCCAGTAGTATGAGACATTCAGGCGAGCAGTACTTC
V: TRBV3-1/TRBV3-2; J: TRBJ1-4; D: TRBD1; CDR3: CASSLGGSNEKLFF; DNA: TGTGCCAGCAGCCTAGGGGGCAGCAATGAAAAACTGTTTTTT
V: TRBV5-1; J: TRBJ2-1; D: TRBD2; CDR3: CASSYSGGRDEQFF; DNA: TGCGCCAGCAGCTATAGCGGGGGTAGAGATGAGCAGTTCTTC
V: TRBV9; J: TRBJ2-2; D: TRBD2; CDR3: CASSVEAGGLDTGELFF; DNA: TGTGCCAGCAGCGTAGAGGCGGGGGGGCTCGACACCGGGGAGCTGTTTTTT
V: TRBV11-2; J: TRBJ2-5; D: TRBD2; CDR3: CASSLGVASGGLQETQYF; DNA: TGTGCCAGCAGCTTAGGTGTCGCTAGCGGGGGCCTACAAGAGACCCAGTACTTC
V: TRBV4-3; J: TRBJ1-2; D: .; CDR3: CASSQEGGGGTLYGYTF; DNA: TGCGCCAGCAGCCAAGAAGGAGGTGGAGGGACCCTCTATGGCTACACCTTC
V: TRBV19; J: TRBJ1-4; D: .; CDR3: CASKGLATNEKLFF; DNA: TGTGCCAGTAAAGGGTTGGCGACTAATGAAAAACTGTTTTTT
V: TRBV5-1; J: TRBJ2-1; D: TRBD2; CDR3: CASSPLAGGLNEQFF; DNA: TGCGCCAGCAGCCCCTTAGCGGGGGGGCTCAATGAGCAGTTCTTC
V: TRBV2; J: TRBJ2-2; D: .; CDR3: CASSGSTGELFF; DNA: TGTGCCAGCAGCGGTAGCACCGGGGAGCTGTTTTTT
V: TRBV5-1; J: TRBJ2-3; D: TRBD1; CDR3: CASTQGQSTDTQYF; DNA: TGCGCCAGCACTCAGGGACAGAGCACAGATACGCAGTATTTT
V: TRBV11-3; J: TRBJ2-5; D: TRBD1; CDR3: CASSEGQTPQETQYF; DNA: TGTGCCAGCAGCGAGGGACAGACACCACAAGAGACCCAGTACTTC
V: TRBV2; J: TRBJ1-6; D: .; CDR3: CASSAAYNSPLHF; DNA: TGTGCCAGCAGTGCGGCTTATAATTCACCCCTCCACTTT
V: TRBV28; J: TRBJ1-2; D: TRBD1; CDR3: CASSLPDRGLYGYTF; DNA: TGTGCCAGCAGTCTACCGGACAGGGGGCTCTATGGCTACACCTTC
V: TRBV4-2; J: TRBJ2-7; D: TRBD2; CDR3: CASSQEYSGGFYEQYF; DNA: TGTGCCAGCAGCCAAGAATATAGCGGGGGCTTCTACGAGCAGTACTTC
V: TRBV4-3; J: TRBJ1-6; D: .; CDR3: CASSQERHTDSPLHF; DNA: TGCGCCAGCAGCCAAGAACGACATACAGACTCACCCCTCCACTTT
V: TRBV9; J: TRBJ1-3; D: .; CDR3: CASSVGSGATSGNTIYF; DNA: TGTGCCAGCAGCGTAGGGTCAGGGGCCACCTCTGGAAACACCATATATTTT
V: TRBV6-6; J: TRBJ1-3; D: TRBD1; CDR3: CASSYSRDSSGNTIYF; DNA: TGTGCCAGCAGTTACTCAAGGGACAGCTCTGGAAACACCATATATTTT
V: TRBV19; J: TRBJ1-2; D: .; CDR3: CASSIGAIYGYTF; DNA: TGTGCCAGTAGTATAGGAGCTATCTATGGCTACACCTTC
V: TRBV5-1; J: TRBJ1-2; D: .; CDR3: CASSLAPYNRERDGYTF; DNA: TGCGCCAGCAGCTTGGCCCCCTATAACAGGGAAAGAGATGGCTACACCTTC
V: TRBV9; J: TRBJ2-7; D: .; CDR3: CASSVGLRAYEQYF; DNA: TGTGCCAGCAGCGTAGGGCTCAGGGCCTACGAGCAGTACTTC
V: TRBV5-1; J: TRBJ1-1; D: TRBD1; CDR3: CASSLWTGLMNTEAFF; DNA: TGCGCCAGCAGCTTATGGACAGGGCTAATGAACACTGAAGCTTTCTTT
V: TRBV15; J: TRBJ1-1; D: TRBD1; CDR3: CATSRQGVTEAFF; DNA: TGTGCCACCAGCAGACAGGGGGTCACTGAAGCTTTCTTT
V: TRBV7-9; J: TRBJ1-1; D: .; CDR3: CASSSQMNTEAFF; DNA: TGTGCCAGCAGCTCACAGATGAACACTGAAGCTTTCTTT
V: TRBV7-2; J: TRBJ1-5; D: .; CDR3: CASSLGENQPQHF; DNA: TGTGCCAGCAGCTTAGGGGAGAATCAGCCCCAGCATTTT
V: TRBV5-1; J: TRBJ2-1; D: .; CDR3: CASSLRGSGGDEQFF; DNA: TGCGCCAGCAGCTTGAGGGGATCGGGTGGCGATGAGCAGTTCTTC
V: TRBV4-2; J: TRBJ2-5; D: .; CDR3: CASSQVTGPETQYF; DNA: TGTGCCAGCAGCCAAGTGACAGGCCCAGAGACCCAGTACTTC
V: TRBV20-1; J: TRBJ1-2; D: .; CDR3: CSASDSQGYTF; DNA: TGCAGTGCTAGCGACAGTCAAGGCTACACCTTC
V: TRBV9; J: TRBJ1-5; D: TRBD1; CDR3: CASSVGTASNQPQHF; DNA: TGTGCCAGCAGCGTGGGGACAGCTAGCAATCAGCCCCAGCATTTT
V: TRBV7-9; J: TRBJ2-2; D: .; CDR3: CASRLTGRVTGELFF; DNA: TGTGCCAGCCGATTAACAGGACGGGTCACCGGGGAGCTGTTTTTT
V: TRBV19; J: TRBJ1-3; D: .; CDR3: CASIHRSSGNTIYF; DNA: TGTGCCAGTATTCACAGAAGCTCTGGAAACACCATATATTTT
V: TRBV30; J: TRBJ2-3; D: .; CDR3: CAWSGGTDTQYF; DNA: TGTGCCTGGAGTGGTGGCACAGATACGCAGTATTTT
V: TRBV30; J: TRBJ1-5; D: .; CDR3: CAWRGMGGGNQPQHF; DNA: TGTGCCTGGAGGGGTATGGGGGGAGGCAATCAGCCCCAGCATTTT
V: TRBV29-1; J: TRBJ1-2; D: TRBD1; CDR3: CSAWLSGQNYGYTF; DNA: TGCAGCGCATGGCTATCGGGACAGAACTATGGCTACACCTTC
V: TRBV4-3; J: TRBJ1-6; D: .; CDR3: CASSPRFENSPLHF; DNA: TGCGCCAGCAGCCCCCGATTCGAGAATTCACCCCTCCACTTT
V: TRBV7-8; J: TRBJ2-3; D: .; CDR3: CASRGEARDTQYF; DNA: TGTGCCAGCCGCGGAGAGGCCAGAGATACGCAGTATTTT
V: TRBV28; J: TRBJ1-5; D: .; CDR3: CASRGRGIREYQPQHF; DNA: TGTGCCAGCAGGGGTAGGGGGATTAGGGAATATCAGCCCCAGCATTTT
V: TRBV28; J: TRBJ1-2; D: .; CDR3: CASSLGSVYGYTF; DNA: TGTGCCAGCAGTTTGGGGTCGGTCTATGGCTACACCTTC
V: TRBV5-1; J: TRBJ2-2; D: .; CDR3: CASSLERVSTGELFF; DNA: TGCGCCAGCAGCTTGGAGAGGGTGAGCACCGGGGAGCTGTTTTTT